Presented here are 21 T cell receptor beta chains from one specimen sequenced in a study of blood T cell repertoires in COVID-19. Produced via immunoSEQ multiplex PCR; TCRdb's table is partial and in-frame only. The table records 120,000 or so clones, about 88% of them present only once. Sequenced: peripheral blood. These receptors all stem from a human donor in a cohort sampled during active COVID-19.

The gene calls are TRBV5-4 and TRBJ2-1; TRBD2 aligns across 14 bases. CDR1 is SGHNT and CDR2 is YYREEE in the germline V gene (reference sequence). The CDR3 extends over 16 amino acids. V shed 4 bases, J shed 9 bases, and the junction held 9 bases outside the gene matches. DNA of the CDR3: TGTGCCAGCAGCCGGGGGACTAGCGGGAGCGGGAGTGAGCAGTTCTTC. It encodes CASSRGTSGSGSEQFF.

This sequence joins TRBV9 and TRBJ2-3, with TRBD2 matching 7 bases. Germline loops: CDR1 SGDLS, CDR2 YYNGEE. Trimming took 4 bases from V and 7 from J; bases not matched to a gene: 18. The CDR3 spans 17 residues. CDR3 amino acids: CASSPPGGTAWGNTQYF. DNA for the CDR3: TGTGCCAGCAGCCCCCCGGGGGGAACAGCGTGGGGAAATACGCAGTATTTT.

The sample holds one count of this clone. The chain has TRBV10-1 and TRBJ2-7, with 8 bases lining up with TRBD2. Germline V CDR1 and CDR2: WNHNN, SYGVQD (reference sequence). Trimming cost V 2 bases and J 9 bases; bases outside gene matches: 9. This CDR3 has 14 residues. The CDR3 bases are TGCGCCAGCAGTGAGACTAGCGGTAGAACGAGGCAGTACTTC. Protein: CASSETSGRTRQYF.

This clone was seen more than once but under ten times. CDR3 in amino acids: CASKGRGAETFF. The CDR3 nucleotides read TGTGCCAGCAAAGGGAGGGGAGCCGAAACTTTCTTT. The chain joins TRBV9 to TRBJ1-1, with D tentatively TRBD1 (5 bases). The CDR3 has 12 amino acids. The V end lost 6 bases, the J end lost 12 bases, and 18 bases lay between the germline ends. Germline V gene sequence: CDR1 SGDLS, CDR2 YYNGEE.

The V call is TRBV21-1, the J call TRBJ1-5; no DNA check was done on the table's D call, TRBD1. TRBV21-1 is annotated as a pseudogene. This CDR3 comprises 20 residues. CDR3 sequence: CASSKLPEQGVTHSNQPQHF. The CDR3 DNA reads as TGTGCCAGCAGCAAACTACCGGAACAGGGGGTGACTCATAGCAATCAGCCCCAGCATTTT.

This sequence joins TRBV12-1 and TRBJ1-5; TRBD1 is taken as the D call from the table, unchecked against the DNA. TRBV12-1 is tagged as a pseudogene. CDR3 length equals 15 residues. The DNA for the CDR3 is TGTGCCAGCAGCTTAACAGGGGCTGATCATCAGCCCCAGCATTTT. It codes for CASSLTGADHQPQHF.

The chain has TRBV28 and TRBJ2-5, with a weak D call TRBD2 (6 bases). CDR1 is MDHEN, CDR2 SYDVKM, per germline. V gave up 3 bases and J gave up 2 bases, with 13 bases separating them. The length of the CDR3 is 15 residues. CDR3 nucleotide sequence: TGTGCCAGCAGTTTCCGGGGGACCGATCAAGAGACCCAGTACTTC. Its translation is CASSFRGTDQETQYF.

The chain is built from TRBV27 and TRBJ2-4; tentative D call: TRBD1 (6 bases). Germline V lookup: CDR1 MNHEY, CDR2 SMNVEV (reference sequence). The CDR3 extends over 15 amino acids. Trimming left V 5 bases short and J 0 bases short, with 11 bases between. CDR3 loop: CASSPGTLAKNIQYF. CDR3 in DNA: TGTGCCAGCAGTCCCGGGACACTAGCCAAAAACATTCAGTACTTC.

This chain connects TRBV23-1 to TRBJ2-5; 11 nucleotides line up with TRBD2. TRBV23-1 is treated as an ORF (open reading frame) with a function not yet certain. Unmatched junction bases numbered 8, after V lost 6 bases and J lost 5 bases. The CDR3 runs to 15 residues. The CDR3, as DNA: TGCGCCAGCAGGACCCGTAGCGGGAGGGACGAGACCCAGTACTTC. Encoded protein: CASRTRSGRDETQYF.

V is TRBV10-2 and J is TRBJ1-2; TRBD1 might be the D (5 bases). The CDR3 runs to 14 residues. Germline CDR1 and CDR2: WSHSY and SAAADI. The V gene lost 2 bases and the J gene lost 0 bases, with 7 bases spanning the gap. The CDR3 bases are TGCGCCAGCAGTGAGGGCAGGGCTAACTATGGCTACACCTTC. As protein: CASSEGRANYGYTF.

CDR3 sequence reads: CASRVTGYGSGELFF. CDR3 nucleotides: TGTGCCAGCAGGGTGACAGGGTATGGGTCCGGGGAGCTGTTTTTT. The V and J genes are TRBV2 and TRBJ2-2; TRBD1 agrees at 7 bases. The CDR3 runs 15 residues. Germline CDR1 and CDR2: SNHLY and FYNNEI. Trimming at V came to 6 bases and at J to 6 bases, leaving 10 bases not matched to a gene.

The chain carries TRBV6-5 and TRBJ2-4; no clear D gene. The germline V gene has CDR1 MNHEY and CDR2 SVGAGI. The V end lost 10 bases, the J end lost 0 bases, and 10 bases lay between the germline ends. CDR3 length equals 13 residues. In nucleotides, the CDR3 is TGTGCCACCGAATCAGGAGCCAAAAACATTCAGTACTTC. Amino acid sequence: CATESGAKNIQYF.

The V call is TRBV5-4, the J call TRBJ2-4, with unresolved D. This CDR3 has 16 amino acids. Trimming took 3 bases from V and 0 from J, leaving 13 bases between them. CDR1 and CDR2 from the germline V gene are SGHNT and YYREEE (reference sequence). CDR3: CASSSARLLAKNIQYF. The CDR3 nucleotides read TGTGCCAGCAGCTCCGCCAGACTTCTAGCCAAAAACATTCAGTACTTC.

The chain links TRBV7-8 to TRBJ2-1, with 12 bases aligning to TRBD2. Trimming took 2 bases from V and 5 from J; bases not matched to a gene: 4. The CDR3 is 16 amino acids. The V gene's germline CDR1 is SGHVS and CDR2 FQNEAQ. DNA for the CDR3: TGTGCCAGCAGCTTACTAGCGGGGGGGTACCACAATGAGCAGTTCTTC. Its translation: CASSLLAGGYHNEQFF. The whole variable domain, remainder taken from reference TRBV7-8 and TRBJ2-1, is GAGVSQSPRYKVAKRGQDVALRCDPISGHVSLFWYQQALGQGPEFLTYFQNEAQLDKSGLPSDRFFAERPEGSVSTLKIQRTQQEDSAVYLCASSLLAGGYHNEQFFGPGTRLTVL.

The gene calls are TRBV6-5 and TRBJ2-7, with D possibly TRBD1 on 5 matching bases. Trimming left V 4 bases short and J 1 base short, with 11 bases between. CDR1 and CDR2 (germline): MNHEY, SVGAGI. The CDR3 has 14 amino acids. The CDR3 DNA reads TGTGCCAGCAGTTTATTAACAGGATCCTACGAGCAGTACTTC. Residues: CASSLLTGSYEQYF.

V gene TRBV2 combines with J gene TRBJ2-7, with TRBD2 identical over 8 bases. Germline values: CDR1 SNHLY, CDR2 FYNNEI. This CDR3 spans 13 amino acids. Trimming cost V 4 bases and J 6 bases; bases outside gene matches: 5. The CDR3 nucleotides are TGTGCCAGCAGTGTAAAGGCGGGGGGCGAGCAGTACTTC. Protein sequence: CASSVKAGGEQYF.

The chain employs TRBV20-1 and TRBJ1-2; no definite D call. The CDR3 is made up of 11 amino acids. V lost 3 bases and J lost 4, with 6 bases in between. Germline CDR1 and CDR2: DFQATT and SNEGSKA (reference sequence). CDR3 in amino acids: CSARPVYGYTF. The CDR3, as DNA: TGCAGTGCTAGGCCAGTCTATGGCTACACCTTC.

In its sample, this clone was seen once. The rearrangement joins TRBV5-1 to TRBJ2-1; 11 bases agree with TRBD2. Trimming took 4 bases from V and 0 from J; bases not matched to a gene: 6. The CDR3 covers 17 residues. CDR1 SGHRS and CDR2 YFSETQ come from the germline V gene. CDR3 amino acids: CASSATSGGSSYNEQFF. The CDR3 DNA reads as TGCGCCAGCAGCGCCACTAGCGGGGGAAGCTCCTACAATGAGCAGTTCTTC. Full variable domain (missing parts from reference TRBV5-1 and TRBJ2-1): KAGVTQTPRYLIKTRGQQVTLSCSPISGHRSVSWYQQTPGQGLQFLFEYFSETQRNKGNFPGRFSGRQFSNSRSEMNVSTLELGDSALYLCASSATSGGSSYNEQFFGPGTRLTVL.

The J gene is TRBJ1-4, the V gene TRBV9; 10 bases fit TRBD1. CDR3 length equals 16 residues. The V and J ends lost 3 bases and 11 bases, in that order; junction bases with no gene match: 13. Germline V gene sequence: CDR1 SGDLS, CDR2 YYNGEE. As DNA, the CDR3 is TGTGCCAGCAGCGGAGGGGCCGGGACAGGGGTTTCTAAACTGTTTTTT. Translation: CASSGGAGTGVSKLFF.

CDR3 coding DNA: TGTGCCACCAGCAGCGACAGGGGAAATGGAAACACCATATATTTT. Protein product: CATSSDRGNGNTIYF. The chain is built from TRBV15 and TRBJ1-3; 8 bases align to TRBD1. This CDR3 spans 15 amino acids. Germline V gene data show CDR1 as LNHNV and CDR2 as YYDKDF (reference sequence). V shed 3 bases, J shed 3 bases, and the junction held 4 bases outside the gene matches.

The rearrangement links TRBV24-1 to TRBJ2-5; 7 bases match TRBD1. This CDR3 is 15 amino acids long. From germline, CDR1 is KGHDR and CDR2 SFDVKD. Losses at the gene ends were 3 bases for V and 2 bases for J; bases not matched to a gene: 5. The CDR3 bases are TGTGCCACCAGTGATCCCGGGACAGCACAAGAGACCCAGTACTTC. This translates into CATSDPGTAQETQYF.